The source of this TCR beta chain is a study of T-cell reconstitution after alpha-beta-depleted transplantation in children. From germline, CDR1 is LGHNA and CDR2 YSLEER. The V and J ends lost 1 base and 6 bases respectively, with 13 bases between them. CDR3 length: 14 amino acids. Researchers prepared the TCRbeta library using unique molecular identifiers, the study reports. TCRdb re-derived calls from the PCR reads in MiXCR, one entry per CDR3 protein. The sample shows 500,000 to 600,000 distinct CDR3 sequences, approximately 32% of them seen only once. This chain uses TRBV4-3 with TRBJ2-7; D possibly matches TRBD1 or TRBD2 (5 bases each). This TCR came from a human donor who donated a stem cell graft to a child with aplastic anemia. Here the sequenced sample was PBMCs from the stem cell graft donor, taken from the stem cell graft. CDR3 amino acids: CASSQGTGRGEQYF. Here the CDR3 DNA reads TGCGCCAGCAGCCAAGGGACGGGACGGGGCGAGCAGTACTTC.